This TCR beta chain is drawn from a study of Graves' ophthalmopathy and Graves' hyperthyroidism. Study-wide results and limits: Most clonotypes expanded in thyroid above 0.001 frequency were present in blood too. A model of 13 signatures distinguished ophthalmopathy from stable hyperthyroidism at approximately 90% sensitivity and 81.08% specificity.

Note on this clonotype: Its cognate antigen is unknown.

Trimming cost V 7 bases and J 5 bases, with 14 bases left between them. The CDR3 loop spans 13 amino acids. Germline values: CDR1 MNHNS, CDR2 SASEGT. Investigators amplified TCR beta CDR3 regions from RNA transcripts. An initial RT-PCR round employing HTBI primers preceded a second-round multiplex PCR. TCRdb re-called the multiplex PCR reads with MiXCR, one entry per CDR3 protein. The repertoire includes fewer than 400,000 distinct CDR3 sequences, about 18% of them detected once, and 1.6% sits in the top ten. Clinical symptoms, serum thyroxine, TRAb, thyroid ultrasound and orbital computed tomography determined diagnosis.

The rearrangement links TRBV6-1 to TRBJ1-1; no firm D call. This sequence originates from a woman aged 18 to 35 with Graves' ophthalmopathy. The material sequenced was peripheral blood. The CDR3 DNA reads TGTGCCAGCATCGAGGCCCACAGTACTGAAGCTTTCTTT. Amino acid sequence: CASIEAHSTEAFF.